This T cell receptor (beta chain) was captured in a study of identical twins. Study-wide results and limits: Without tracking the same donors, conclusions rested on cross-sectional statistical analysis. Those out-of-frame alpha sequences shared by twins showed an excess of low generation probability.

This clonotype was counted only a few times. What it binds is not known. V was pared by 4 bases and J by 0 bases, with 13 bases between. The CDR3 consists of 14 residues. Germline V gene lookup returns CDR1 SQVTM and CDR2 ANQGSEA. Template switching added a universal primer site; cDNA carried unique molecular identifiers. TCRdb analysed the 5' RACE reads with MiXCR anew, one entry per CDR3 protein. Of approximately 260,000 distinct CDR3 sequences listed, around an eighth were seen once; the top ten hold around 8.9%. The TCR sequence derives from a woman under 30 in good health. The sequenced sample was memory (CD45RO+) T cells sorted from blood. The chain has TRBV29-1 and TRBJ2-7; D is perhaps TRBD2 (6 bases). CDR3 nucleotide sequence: TGCAGCGTTGTAGGCGGGGAGTCCTCCTACGAGCAGTACTTC. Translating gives CSVVGGESSYEQYF.